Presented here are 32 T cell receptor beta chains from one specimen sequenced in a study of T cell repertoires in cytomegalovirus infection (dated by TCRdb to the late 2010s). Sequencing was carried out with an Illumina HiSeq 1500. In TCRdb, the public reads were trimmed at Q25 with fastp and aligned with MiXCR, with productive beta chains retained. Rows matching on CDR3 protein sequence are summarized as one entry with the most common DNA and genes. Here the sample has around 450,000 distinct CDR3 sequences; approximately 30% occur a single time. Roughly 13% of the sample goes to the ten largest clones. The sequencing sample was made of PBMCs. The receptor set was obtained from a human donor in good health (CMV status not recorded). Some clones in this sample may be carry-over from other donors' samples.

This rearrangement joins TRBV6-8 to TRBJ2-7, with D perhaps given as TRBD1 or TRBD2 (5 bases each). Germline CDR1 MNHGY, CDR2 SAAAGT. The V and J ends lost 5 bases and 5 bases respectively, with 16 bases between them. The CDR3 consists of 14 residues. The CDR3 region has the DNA TGTGCCAGCAGTCCCGGGACGCCGCGAGACGAGCAGTACTTC. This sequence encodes CASSPGTPRDEQYF.

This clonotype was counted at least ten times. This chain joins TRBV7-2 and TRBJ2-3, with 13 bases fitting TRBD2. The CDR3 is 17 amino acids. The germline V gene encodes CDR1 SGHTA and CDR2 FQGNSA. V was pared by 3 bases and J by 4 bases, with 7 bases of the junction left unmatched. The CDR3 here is CASSFRLAGGGADTQYF. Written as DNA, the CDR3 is TGTGCCAGCAGCTTCCGACTAGCGGGGGGAGGCGCAGATACGCAGTATTTT.

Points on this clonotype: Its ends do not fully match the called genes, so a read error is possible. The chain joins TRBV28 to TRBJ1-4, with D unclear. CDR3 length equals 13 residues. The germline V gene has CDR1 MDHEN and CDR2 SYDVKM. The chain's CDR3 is CVSTRSTNEKLFF. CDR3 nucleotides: TGTGTCAGCACCCGTTCAACTAATGAAAAACTGTTTTTT.

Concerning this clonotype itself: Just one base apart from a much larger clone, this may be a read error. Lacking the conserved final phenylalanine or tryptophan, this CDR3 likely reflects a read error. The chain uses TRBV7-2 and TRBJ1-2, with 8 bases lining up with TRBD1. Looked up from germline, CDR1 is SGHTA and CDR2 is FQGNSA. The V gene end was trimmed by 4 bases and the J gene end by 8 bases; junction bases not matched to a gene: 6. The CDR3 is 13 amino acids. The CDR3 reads CASSSTGGNGYTL. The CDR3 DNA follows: TGTGCCAGCAGCTCCACAGGGGGGAACGGCTACACCTTA.

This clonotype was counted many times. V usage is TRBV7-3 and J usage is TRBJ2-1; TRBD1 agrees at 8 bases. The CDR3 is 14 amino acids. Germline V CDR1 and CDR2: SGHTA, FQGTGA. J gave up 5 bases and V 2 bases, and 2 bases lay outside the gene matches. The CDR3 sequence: CASSLGQGHNEQFF. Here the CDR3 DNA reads TGTGCCAGCAGCTTAGGACAGGGACACAATGAGCAGTTCTTC. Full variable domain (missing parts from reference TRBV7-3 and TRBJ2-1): GAGVSQTPSNKVTEKGKYVELRCDPISGHTALYWYRQSLGQGPEFLIYFQGTGAADDSGLPNDRFFAVRPEGSVSTLKIQRTERGDSAVYLCASSLGQGHNEQFFGPGTRLTVL.

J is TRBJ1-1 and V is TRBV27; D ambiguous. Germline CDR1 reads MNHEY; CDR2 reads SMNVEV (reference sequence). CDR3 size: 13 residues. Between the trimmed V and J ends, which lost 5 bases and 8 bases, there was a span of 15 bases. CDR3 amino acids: CASSIVPQREAFF. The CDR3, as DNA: TGTGCCAGCAGTATTGTGCCCCAGAGGGAAGCTTTCTTT.

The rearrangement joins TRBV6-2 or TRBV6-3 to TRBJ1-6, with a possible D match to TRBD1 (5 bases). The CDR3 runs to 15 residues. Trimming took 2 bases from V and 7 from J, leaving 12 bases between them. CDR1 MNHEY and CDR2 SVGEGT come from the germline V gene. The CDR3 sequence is CASSYMGRSNSPLHF. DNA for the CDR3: TGTGCCAGCAGTTACATGGGGCGGTCCAATTCACCCCTCCACTTT.

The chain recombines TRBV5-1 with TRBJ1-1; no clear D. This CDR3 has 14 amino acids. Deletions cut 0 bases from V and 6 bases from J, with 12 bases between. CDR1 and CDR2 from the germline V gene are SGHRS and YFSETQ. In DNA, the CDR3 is TGCGCCAGCAGCTTGGAGTTGGGGATAGCTGAAGCTTTCTTT. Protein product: CASSLELGIAEAFF. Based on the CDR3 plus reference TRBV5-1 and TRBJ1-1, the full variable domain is KAGVTQTPRYLIKTRGQQVTLSCSPISGHRSVSWYQQTPGQGLQFLFEYFSETQRNKGNFPGRFSGRQFSNSRSEMNVSTLELGDSALYLCASSLELGIAEAFFGQGTRLTVV.

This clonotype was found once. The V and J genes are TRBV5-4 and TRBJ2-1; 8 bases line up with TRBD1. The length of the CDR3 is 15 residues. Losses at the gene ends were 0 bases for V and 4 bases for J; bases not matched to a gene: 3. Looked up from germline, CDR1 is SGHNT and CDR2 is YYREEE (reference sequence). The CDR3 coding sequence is TGTGCCAGCAGCTTGGACGACAGGGGTTACAATGAGCAGTTCTTC. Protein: CASSLDDRGYNEQFF.

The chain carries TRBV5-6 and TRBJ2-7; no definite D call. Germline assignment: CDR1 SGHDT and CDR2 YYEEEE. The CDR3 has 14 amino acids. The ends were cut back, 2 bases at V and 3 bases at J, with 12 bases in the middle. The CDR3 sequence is CASSFSFWHYEQYF. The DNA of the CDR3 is TGTGCCAGCAGCTTCAGTTTCTGGCACTACGAGCAGTACTTC.

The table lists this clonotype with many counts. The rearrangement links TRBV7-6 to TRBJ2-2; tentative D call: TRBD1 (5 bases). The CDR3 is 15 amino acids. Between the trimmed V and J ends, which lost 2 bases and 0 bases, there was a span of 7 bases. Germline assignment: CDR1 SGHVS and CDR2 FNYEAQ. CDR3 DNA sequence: TGTGCCAGCAGCTTACAGGGATCGAACACCGGGGAGCTGTTTTTT. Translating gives CASSLQGSNTGELFF.

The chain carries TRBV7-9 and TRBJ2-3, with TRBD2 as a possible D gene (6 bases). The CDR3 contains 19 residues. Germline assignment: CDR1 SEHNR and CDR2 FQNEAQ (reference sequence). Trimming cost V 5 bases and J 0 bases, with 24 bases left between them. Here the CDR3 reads CASSHSPSGVTNSTDTQYF. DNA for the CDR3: TGTGCCAGCAGCCACTCCCCTTCGGGGGTGACCAATAGCACAGATACGCAGTATTTT. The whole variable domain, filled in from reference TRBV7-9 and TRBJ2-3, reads DTGVSQNPRHKITKRGQNVTFRCDPISEHNRLYWYRQTLGQGPEFLTYFQNEAQLEKSRLLSDRFSAERPKGSFSTLEIQRTEQGDSAMYLCASSHSPSGVTNSTDTQYFGPGTRLTVL.

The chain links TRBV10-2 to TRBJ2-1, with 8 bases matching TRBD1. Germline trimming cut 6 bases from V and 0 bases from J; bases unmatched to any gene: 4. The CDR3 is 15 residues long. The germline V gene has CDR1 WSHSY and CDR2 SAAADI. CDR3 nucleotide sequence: TGCGCCAGCAGGGGGGACAGGAGCTCCTACAATGAGCAGTTCTTC. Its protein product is CASRGDRSSYNEQFF.

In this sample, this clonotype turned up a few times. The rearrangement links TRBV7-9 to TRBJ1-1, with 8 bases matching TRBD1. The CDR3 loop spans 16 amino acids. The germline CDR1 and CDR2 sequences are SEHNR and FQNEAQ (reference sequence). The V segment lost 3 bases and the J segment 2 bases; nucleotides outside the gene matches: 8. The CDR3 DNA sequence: TGTGCCAGCAGCTTGGGCCAGGGGGCTTACAACACTGAAGCTTTCTTT. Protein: CASSLGQGAYNTEAFF.

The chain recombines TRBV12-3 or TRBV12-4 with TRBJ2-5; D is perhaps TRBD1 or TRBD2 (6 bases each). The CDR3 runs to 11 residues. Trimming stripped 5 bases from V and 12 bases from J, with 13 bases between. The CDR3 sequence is CASSEGGIKYF. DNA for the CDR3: TGTGCCAGCAGTGAGGGGGGCATCAAGTACTTC.

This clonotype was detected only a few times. CDR3 in DNA: TGTGCCAGCAGCTTAGGCCAGGCGCCCAATCAGCCCCAGCATTTT. Amino acids: CASSLGQAPNQPQHF. The chain couples TRBV7-6 to TRBJ1-5; the D is unclear. The germline CDR1 and CDR2 sequences are SGHVS and FNYEAQ. The V and J ends lost 1 base and 3 bases respectively, with 10 bases between them. This CDR3 comprises 15 residues.

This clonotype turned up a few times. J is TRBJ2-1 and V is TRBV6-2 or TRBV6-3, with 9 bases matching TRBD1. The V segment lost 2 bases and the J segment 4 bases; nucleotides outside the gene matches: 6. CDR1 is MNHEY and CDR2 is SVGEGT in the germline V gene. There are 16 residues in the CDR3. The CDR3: CASSYPRGQGYNEQFF. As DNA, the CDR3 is TGTGCCAGCAGTTACCCGCGGGGACAGGGATACAATGAGCAGTTCTTC.

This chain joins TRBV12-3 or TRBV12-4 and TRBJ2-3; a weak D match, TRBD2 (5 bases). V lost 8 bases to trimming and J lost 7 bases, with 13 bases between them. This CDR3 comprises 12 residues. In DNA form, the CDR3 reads TGTGCCAGCGGAGTGGGCGGGCATACGCAGTATTTT. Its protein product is CASGVGGHTQYF.

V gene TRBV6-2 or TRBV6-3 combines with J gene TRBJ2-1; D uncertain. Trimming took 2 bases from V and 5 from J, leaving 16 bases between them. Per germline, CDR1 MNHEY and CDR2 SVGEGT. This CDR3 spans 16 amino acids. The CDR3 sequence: CASSYHPNARDNEQFF. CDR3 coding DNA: TGTGCCAGCAGTTACCATCCCAACGCTAGGGACAATGAGCAGTTCTTC.

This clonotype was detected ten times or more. CDR3 in DNA: TGTGCCAGCAGCAGACTAGCGGGGAGCTCCTACAATGAGCAGTTCTTC. As protein: CASSRLAGSSYNEQFF. J is TRBJ2-1 and V is TRBV12-3 or TRBV12-4; 11 nucleotides agree with TRBD2. V was clipped by 6 bases and J by 0 bases; unmatched bases: 4. The CDR3 totals 16 residues.

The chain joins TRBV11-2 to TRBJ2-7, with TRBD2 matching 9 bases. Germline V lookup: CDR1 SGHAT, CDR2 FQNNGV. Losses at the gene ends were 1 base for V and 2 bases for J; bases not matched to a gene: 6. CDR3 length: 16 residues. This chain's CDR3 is CASSLGRGGRAYEQYF. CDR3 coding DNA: TGTGCCAGCAGCTTAGGGCGGGGGGGACGGGCCTACGAGCAGTACTTC.

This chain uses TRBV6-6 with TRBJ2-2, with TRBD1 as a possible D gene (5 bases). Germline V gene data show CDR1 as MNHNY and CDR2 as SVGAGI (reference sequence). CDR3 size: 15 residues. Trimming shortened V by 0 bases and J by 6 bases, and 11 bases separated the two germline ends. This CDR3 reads CASSYSGARAGELFF. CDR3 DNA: TGTGCCAGCAGTTACTCAGGGGCTAGGGCCGGGGAGCTGTTTTTT.

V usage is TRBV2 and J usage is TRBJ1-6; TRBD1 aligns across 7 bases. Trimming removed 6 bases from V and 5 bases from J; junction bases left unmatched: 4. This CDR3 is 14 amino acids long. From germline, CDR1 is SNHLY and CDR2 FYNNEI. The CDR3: CASREGANNSPLHF. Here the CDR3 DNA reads TGTGCCAGCAGAGAGGGGGCGAATAATTCACCCCTCCACTTT.

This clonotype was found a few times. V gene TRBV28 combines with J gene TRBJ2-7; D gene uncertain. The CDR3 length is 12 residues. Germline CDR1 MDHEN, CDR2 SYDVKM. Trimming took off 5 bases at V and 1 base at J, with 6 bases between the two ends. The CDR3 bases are TGTGCCAGCAGTAATCTGTCCTACGAGCAGTACTTC. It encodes CASSNLSYEQYF.

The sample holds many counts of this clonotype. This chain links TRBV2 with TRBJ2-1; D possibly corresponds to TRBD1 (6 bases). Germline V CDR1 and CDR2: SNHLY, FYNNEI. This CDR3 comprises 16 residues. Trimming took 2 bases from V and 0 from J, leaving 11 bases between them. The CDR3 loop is CASSERGMPSYNEQFF. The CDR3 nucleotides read TGTGCCAGCAGTGAAAGGGGGATGCCCTCCTACAATGAGCAGTTCTTC.

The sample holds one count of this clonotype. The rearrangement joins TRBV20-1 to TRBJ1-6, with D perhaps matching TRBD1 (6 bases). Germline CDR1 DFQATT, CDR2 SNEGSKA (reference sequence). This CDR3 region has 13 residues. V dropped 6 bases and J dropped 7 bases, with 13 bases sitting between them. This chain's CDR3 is CSAPQGWNSPLHF. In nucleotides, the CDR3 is TGCAGTGCCCCCCAGGGGTGGAATTCACCCCTCCACTTT.

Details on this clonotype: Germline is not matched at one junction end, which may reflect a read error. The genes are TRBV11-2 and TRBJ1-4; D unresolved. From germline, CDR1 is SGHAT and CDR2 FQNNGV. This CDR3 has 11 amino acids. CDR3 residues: CASSLGPELIF. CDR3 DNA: TGTGCCAGCAGCTTAGGTCCCGAACTGATTTTT.

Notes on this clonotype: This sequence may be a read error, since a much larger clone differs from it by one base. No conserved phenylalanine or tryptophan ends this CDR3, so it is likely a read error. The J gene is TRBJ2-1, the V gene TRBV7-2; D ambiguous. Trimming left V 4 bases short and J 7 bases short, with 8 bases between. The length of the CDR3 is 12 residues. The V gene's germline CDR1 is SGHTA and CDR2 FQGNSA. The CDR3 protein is CASSYRRNEQFL. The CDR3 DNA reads TGTGCCAGCAGCTATAGAAGGAATGAGCAGTTCTTA.

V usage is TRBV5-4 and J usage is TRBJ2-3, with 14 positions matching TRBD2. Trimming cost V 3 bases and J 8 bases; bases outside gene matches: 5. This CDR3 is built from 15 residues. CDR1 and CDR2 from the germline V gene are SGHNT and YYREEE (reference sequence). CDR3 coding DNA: TGTGCCAGCAGCTCCGGACTAGCGGGGGGACGTACGCAGTATTTT. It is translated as CASSSGLAGGRTQYF.

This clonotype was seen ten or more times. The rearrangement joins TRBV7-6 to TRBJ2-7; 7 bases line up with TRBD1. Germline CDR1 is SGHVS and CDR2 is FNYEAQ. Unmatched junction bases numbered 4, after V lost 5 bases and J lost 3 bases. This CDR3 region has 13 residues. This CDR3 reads CASSPDRDYEQYF. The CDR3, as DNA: TGTGCCAGCAGCCCTGACAGGGACTACGAGCAGTACTTC. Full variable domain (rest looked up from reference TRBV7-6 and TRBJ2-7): GAGVSQSPRYKVTKRGQDVALRCDPISGHVSLYWYRQALGQGPEFLTYFNYEAQQDKSGLPNDRFSAERPEGSISTLTIQRTEQRDSAMYRCASSPDRDYEQYFGPGTRLTVT.

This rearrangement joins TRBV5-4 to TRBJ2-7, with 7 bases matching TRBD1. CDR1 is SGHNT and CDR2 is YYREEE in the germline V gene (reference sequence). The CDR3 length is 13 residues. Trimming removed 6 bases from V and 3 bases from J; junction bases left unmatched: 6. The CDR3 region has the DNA TGTGCCAGCAACGTGACAGGGCGCTACGAGCAGTACTTC. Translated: CASNVTGRYEQYF. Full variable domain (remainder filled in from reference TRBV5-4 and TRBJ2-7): ETGVTQSPTHLIKTRGQQVTLRCSSQSGHNTVSWYQQALGQGPQFIFQYYREEENGRGNFPPRFSGLQFPNYSSELNVNALELDDSALYLCASNVTGRYEQYFGPGTRLTVT.

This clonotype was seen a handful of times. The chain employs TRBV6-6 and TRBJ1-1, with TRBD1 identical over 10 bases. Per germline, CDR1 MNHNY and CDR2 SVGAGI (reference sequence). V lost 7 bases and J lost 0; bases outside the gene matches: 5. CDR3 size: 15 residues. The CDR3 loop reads CASTTGTGVNTEAFF. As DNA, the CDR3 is TGTGCCAGCACCACCGGGACAGGGGTGAACACTGAAGCTTTCTTT.